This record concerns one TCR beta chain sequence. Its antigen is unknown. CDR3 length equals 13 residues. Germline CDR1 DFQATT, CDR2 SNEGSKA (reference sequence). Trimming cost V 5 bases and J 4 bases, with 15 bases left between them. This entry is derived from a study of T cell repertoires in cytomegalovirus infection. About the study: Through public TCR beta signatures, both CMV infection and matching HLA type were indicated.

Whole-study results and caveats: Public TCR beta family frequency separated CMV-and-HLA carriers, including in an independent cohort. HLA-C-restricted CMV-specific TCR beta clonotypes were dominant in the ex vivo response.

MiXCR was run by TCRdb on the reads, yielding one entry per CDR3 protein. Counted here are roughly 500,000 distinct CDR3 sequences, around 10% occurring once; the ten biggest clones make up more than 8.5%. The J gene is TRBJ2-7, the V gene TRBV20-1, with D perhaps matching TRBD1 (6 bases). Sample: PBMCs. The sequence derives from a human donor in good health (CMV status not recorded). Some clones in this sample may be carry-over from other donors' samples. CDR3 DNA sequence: TGCAGTGCTCCCAAGACAGGAACTTACGAGCAGTACTTC. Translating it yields CSAPKTGTYEQYF.